This T cell receptor beta chain stems from a study of blood T cell repertoires in COVID-19. Study at large: The study drew acute and convalescent COVID-19 samples from the United States, Italy and Spain. PBMCs, B-cell-depleted T cells, or T cells provided the cDNA or gDNA that made up the material.

As originally analysed: Researchers report that nucleated cell counts were estimated from reference gene primer amplification. Assay used: immunoSEQ multiplex PCR; TCRdb lists only in-frame clones, some missing. V, J and clone size are those of that table, while D and trimming were read from the DNA. The sample shows tens of thousands of clones, 90% of them seen only once. The ends were cut back, 8 bases at V and 1 base at J, with 15 bases in the middle. This CDR3 is built from 15 residues. CDR1 ENHRY and CDR2 SYGVKD come from the germline V gene. Sequencing used peripheral blood. The V gene is TRBV10-3, the J gene TRBJ1-5; D is perhaps TRBD1 (6 bases). The sequence was obtained from a human donor in a cohort sampled during active COVID-19. CDR3 amino acids: CAIGGAGESNQPQHF. The CDR3 DNA sequence: TGTGCCATCGGGGGGGCGGGAGAGAGCAATCAGCCCCAGCATTTT.